This T cell receptor beta chain comes out of a study of T-cell reconstitution after alpha-beta-depleted transplantation in children. Molecular barcoding with unique molecular identifiers was used for the TCRbeta library. TCRdb called the PCR reads again in MiXCR, with one record for every CDR3 protein. Here the sample spans about 240,000 distinct CDR3 sequences, about 25% being singletons. This clonotype appeared once. V lost 5 bases and J lost 11, with 10 bases in between. This CDR3 is 11 amino acids long. CDR1 is MDHEN, CDR2 SYDVKM, per germline. This chain joins TRBV28 and TRBJ2-1; D is unclear. This receptor was obtained from a girl aged 2 to 9 with Fanconi anemia, due to receive a stem cell transplant. This sample comprised PBMCs, obtained before TCRalphabeta/CD19-depleted stem cell transplant. The CDR3 sequence: CASSPRFQQFF. The CDR3 coding sequence is TGTGCCAGCAGTCCCCGGTTTCAGCAGTTCTTC.